The rows below give T cell receptor beta chains drawn from one sample of a study of patients and donors after allogeneic stem cell transplantation. One entry per CDR3 protein results from TCRdb running MiXCR on the RT-PCR reads. The data hold over 400,000 distinct CDR3 sequences, with around 15% observed a single time. Sequencing was carried out using blood, either unsorted or a sorted T cell fraction (not recorded which). The receptors were sampled from a human donor who was either an allogeneic HSCT recipient or a stem cell or donor lymphocyte infusion donor (not recorded which). It is not recorded whose cells these are; they may come from a transplant donor. The CDR3 runs from the conserved cysteine through the conserved F or W. A D gene is named only where the DNA matches it firmly. Clone sizes are given selectively: once, few, many, or a class where the clone is expanded.

TRBV20-1	NA	few	TRBJ1-1	CSASSTKGAFF	TGCAGTGCTAGTTCCACCAAGGGGGCTTTCTTT
TRBV29-1	TRBD2	NA	TRBJ2-1	CSVDIGLAGGYNEQFF	TGCAGCGTCGATATTGGACTAGCGGGAGGATACAATGAGCAGTTCTTC
TRBV4-1	NA	few	TRBJ2-5	CASSQDPTTSEKYF	TGCGCCAGCAGCCAGGACCCCACAACTAGTGAGAAGTACTTC
TRBV29-1	NA	few	TRBJ2-7	CSVARAVSYEQYF	TGCAGCGTTGCCAGGGCTGTCTCCTACGAGCAGTACTTC
TRBV3-1	NA	few	TRBJ2-1	CASSQGGAGPTYNEQFF	TGTGCCAGCAGCCAAGGGGGCGCAGGGCCCACCTACAATGAGCAGTTCTTC
TRBV28	NA	NA	TRBJ1-2	CASSLSWAAVNGYTF	TGTGCCAGCAGTTTATCCTGGGCAGCAGTTAATGGCTACACCTTC
TRBV7-9	NA	few	TRBJ2-7	CASSPLRGASYEQYF	TGTGCCAGCAGTCCATTGCGGGGAGCGAGTTACGAGCAGTACTTC
TRBV12-3/TRBV12-4	NA	NA	TRBJ1-2	CASRVEGWSDGYTF	TGTGCCAGCAGGGTTGAGGGGTGGAGCGATGGCTACACCTTC
TRBV7-9	NA	NA	TRBJ1-1	CASSLVGAEAEAFF	TGTGCCAGCAGCTTAGTCGGGGCAGAGGCTGAAGCTTTCTTT
TRBV15	NA	NA	TRBJ1-2	CATSRDQGRGYTF	TGTGCCACCAGCAGAGATCAGGGCCGGGGCTACACCTTC
TRBV15	NA	NA	TRBJ2-1	CATSRDRLAEYNEQFF	TGTGCCACCAGCAGAGATCGTTTAGCGGAATACAATGAGCAGTTCTTC
TRBV5-1	TRBD2	NA	TRBJ2-1	CASSHPWLADNYNEQFF	TGCGCCAGCAGCCACCCTTGGCTAGCGGACAACTACAATGAGCAGTTCTTC
TRBV5-1	TRBD2	NA	TRBJ2-2	CASSLAGTLTGELFF	TGCGCCAGCAGTCTAGCGGGCACACTGACCGGGGAGCTGTTTTTT
TRBV29-1	NA	NA	TRBJ2-7	CSVRSGAEQYF	TGCAGCGTTCGATCGGGGGCCGAGCAGTACTTC
TRBV7-9	NA	NA	TRBJ2-5	CASSLEGGAKRGTQYF	TGTGCCAGCAGCTTAGAAGGTGGGGCCAAGAGGGGGACCCAGTACTTC
TRBV2	NA	NA	TRBJ2-6	CASKRTVTSYVLTF	TGTGCCAGCAAGCGGACTGTCACATCTTACGTCCTGACTTTC
TRBV15	NA	few	TRBJ2-7	CATSRDKWGTYEQYF	TGTGCCACCAGCAGAGATAAATGGGGCACCTACGAGCAGTACTTC
TRBV11-1	TRBD2	NA	TRBJ2-2	CASKGGSVTGELFF	TGTGCCAGCAAAGGCGGGAGCGTCACCGGGGAGCTGTTTTTT
TRBV11-2	NA	NA	TRBJ2-2	CASRKGASGTGELFF	TGTGCCAGCAGAAAAGGTGCTAGTGGGACCGGGGAGCTGTTTTTT
TRBV29-1	NA	many	TRBJ1-1	CSDGGTEAFF	TGCAGCGACGGAGGGACAGAAGCTTTCTTT
TRBV2	NA	NA	TRBJ1-2	CASSGTGTNYGYTF	TGTGCCAGCAGTGGAACAGGGACCAACTATGGCTACACCTTC
TRBV5-1	NA	few	TRBJ1-5	CASSSAGQSNQPQHF	TGCGCCAGCAGCTCGGCTGGTCAGAGCAATCAGCCCCAGCATTTT
TRBV6-1	TRBD1	NA	TRBJ2-1	CASSARTGSSYNEQFF	TGTGCCAGCAGTGCGCGGACAGGGTCCTCCTACAATGAGCAGTTCTTC
TRBV7-3	NA	NA	TRBJ2-5	CASSSSGTRQETQYF	TGTGCCAGCAGCTCCTCCGGGACACGCCAAGAGACCCAGTACTTC
TRBV14	TRBD1	few	TRBJ2-1	CASSKKTGLEQFF	TGTGCCAGCAGCAAAAAGACAGGGCTGGAGCAGTTCTTC
TRBV4-3	TRBD2	many	TRBJ2-4	CASSQVLGSGALAKNIQYF	TGCGCCAGCAGCCAAGTTTTGGGTAGCGGGGCTTTAGCCAAAAACATTCAGTACTTC
TRBV6-1	TRBD2	few	TRBJ2-5	CASSEHYSGGAVNVLGETQYF	TGTGCCAGCAGTGAACATTATAGCGGGGGGGCCGTGAACGTGTTGGGAGAGACCCAGTACTTC
TRBV12-3/TRBV12-4	NA	few	TRBJ1-5	CASQGTTHNQPQHF	TGTGCCAGCCAGGGGACTACCCACAATCAGCCCCAGCATTTT
TRBV12-3/TRBV12-4	NA	NA	TRBJ1-5	CASSFSMGSSNQPQHF	TGTGCCAGCAGTTTTTCCATGGGGTCTAGCAATCAGCCCCAGCATTTT